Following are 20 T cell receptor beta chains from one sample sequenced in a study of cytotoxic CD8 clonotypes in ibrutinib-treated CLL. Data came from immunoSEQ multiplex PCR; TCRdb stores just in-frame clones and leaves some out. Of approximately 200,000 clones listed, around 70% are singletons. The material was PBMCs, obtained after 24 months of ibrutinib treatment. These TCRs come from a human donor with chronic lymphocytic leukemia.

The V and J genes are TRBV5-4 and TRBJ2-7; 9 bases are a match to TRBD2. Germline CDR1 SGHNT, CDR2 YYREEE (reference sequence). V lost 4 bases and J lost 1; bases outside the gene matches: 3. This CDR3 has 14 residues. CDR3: CASSTSGLSYEQYF. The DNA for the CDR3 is TGTGCCAGCAGCACTAGCGGGCTGTCCTACGAGCAGTACTTC. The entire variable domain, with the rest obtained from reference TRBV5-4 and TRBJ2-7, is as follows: ETGVTQSPTHLIKTRGQQVTLRCSSQSGHNTVSWYQQALGQGPQFIFQYYREEENGRGNFPPRFSGLQFPNYSSELNVNALELDDSALYLCASSTSGLSYEQYFGPGTRLTVT.

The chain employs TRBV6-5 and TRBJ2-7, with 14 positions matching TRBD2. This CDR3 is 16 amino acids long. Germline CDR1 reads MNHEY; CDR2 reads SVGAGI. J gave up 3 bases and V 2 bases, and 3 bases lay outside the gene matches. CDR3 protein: CASSYDGTSGSYEQYF. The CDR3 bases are TGTGCCAGCAGTTACGACGGGACTAGCGGGAGCTACGAGCAGTACTTC.

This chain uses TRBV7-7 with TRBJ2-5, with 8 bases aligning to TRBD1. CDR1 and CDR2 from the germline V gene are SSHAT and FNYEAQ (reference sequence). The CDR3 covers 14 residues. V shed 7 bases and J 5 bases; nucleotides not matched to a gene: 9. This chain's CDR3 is CASTLIQGAETQYF. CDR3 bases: TGTGCCAGCACCCTAATCCAGGGGGCGGAGACCCAGTACTTC.

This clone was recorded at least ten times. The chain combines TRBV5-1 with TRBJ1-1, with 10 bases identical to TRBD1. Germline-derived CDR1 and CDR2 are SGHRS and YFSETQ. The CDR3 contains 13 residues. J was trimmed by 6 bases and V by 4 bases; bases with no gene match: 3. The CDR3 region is CASSAGTGAEAFF. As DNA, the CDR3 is TGCGCCAGCAGCGCCGGGACAGGGGCTGAAGCTTTCTTT.

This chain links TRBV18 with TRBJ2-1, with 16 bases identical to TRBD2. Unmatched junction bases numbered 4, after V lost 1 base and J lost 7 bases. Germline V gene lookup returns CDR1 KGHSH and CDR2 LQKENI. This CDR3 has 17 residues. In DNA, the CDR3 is TGTGCCAGCTCACCACAGGGACTAGCGGGAGGGGTGAATGAGCAGTTCTTC. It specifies CASSPQGLAGGVNEQFF.

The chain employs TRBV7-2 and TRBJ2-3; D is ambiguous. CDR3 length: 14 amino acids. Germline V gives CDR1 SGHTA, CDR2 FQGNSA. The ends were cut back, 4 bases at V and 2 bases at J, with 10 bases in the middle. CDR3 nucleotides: TGTGCCAGCAGCTCCATGCACTCCACAGATACGCAGTATTTT. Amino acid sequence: CASSSMHSTDTQYF.

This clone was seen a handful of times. The CDR3 loop is CASSRNTGELFF. The CDR3 DNA follows: TGTGCCAGCAGCCGGAACACCGGGGAGCTGTTTTTT. The chain combines TRBV7-9 with TRBJ2-2; D is unresolved. V lost 5 bases to trimming and J lost 1 base, with 2 bases between them. The CDR3 length is 12 residues. The germline gives CDR1 SEHNR, CDR2 FQNEAQ (reference sequence).

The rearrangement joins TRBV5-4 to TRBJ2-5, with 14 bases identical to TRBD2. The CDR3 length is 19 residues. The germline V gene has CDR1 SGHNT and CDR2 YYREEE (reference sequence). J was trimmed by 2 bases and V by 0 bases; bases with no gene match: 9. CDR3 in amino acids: CASSLDVGLAGVGQETQYF. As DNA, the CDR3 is TGTGCCAGCAGCTTGGATGTGGGACTAGCGGGAGTAGGGCAAGAGACCCAGTACTTC. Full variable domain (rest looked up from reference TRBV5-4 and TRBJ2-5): ETGVTQSPTHLIKTRGQQVTLRCSSQSGHNTVSWYQQALGQGPQFIFQYYREEENGRGNFPPRFSGLQFPNYSSELNVNALELDDSALYLCASSLDVGLAGVGQETQYFGPGTRLLVL.

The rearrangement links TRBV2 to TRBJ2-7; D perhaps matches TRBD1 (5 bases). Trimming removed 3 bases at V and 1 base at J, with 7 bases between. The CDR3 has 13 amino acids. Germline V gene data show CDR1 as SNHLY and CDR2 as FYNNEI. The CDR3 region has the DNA TGTGCCAGCAGTGATGGACATTCCTACGAGCAGTACTTC. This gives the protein CASSDGHSYEQYF.

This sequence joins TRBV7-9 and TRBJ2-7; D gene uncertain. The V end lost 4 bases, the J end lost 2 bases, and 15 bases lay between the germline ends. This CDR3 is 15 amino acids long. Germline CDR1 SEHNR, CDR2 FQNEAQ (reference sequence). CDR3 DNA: TGTGCCAGCAGCTGGGATTCTCCGAGTACCTACGAGCAGTACTTC. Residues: CASSWDSPSTYEQYF.

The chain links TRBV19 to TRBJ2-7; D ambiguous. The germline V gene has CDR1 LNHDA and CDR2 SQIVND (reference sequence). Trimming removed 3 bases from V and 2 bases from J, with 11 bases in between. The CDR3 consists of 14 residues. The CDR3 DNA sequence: TGTGCCAGTAGTATGATGAGGTCCGCCTACGAGCAGTACTTC. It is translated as CASSMMRSAYEQYF.

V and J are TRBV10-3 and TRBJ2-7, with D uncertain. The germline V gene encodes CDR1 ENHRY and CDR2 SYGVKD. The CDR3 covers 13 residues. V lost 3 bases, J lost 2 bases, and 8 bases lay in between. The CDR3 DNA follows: TGTGCCATCAGTGACCAGCCAACCTACGAGCAGTACTTC. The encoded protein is CAISDQPTYEQYF.

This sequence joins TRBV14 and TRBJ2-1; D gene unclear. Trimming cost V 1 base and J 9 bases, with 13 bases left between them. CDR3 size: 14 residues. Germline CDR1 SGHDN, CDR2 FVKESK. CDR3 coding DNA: TGTGCCAGCAGCCAAGGGTTGTGGCCTGGTGAGCAGTTCTTC. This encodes CASSQGLWPGEQFF. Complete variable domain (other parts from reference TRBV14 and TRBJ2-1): EAGVTQFPSHSVIEKGQTVTLRCDPISGHDNLYWYRRVMGKEIKFLLHFVKESKQDESGMPNNRFLAERTGGTYSTLKVQPAELEDSGVYFCASSQGLWPGEQFFGPGTRLTVL.

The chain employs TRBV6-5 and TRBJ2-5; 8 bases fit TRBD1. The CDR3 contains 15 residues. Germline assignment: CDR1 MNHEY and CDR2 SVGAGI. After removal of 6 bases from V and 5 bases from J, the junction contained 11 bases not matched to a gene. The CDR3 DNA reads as TGTGCCAGCAGAGGACAGGGAGCAACATTGGAGACCCAGTACTTC. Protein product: CASRGQGATLETQYF.

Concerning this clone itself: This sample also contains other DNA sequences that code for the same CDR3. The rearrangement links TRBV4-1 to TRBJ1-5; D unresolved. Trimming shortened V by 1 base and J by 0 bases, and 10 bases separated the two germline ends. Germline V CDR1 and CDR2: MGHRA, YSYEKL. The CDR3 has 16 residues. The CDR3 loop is CASSQGGGVSNQPQHF. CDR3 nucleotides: TGCGCCAGCAGCCAAGGAGGTGGGGTTAGCAATCAGCCCCAGCATTTT.

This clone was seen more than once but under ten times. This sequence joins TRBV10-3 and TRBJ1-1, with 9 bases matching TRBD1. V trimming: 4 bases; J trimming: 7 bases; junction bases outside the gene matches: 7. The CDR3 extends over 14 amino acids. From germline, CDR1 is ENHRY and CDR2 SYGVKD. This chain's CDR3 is CAISGQGVSSEAFF. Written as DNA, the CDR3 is TGTGCCATCAGTGGACAGGGGGTTAGTAGTGAAGCTTTCTTT.

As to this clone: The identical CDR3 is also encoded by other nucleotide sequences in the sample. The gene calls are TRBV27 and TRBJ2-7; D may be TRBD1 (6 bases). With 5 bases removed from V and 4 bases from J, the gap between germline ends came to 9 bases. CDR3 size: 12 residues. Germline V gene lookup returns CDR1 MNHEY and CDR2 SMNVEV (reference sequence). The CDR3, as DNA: TGTGCCAGCAGTACAACAGGGTACGAGCAGTACTTC. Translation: CASSTTGYEQYF.

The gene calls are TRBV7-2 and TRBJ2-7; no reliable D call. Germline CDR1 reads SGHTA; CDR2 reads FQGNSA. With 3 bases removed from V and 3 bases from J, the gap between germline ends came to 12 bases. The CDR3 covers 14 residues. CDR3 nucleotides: TGTGCCAGCAGCTTTGTTGGGCGCGTCTACGAGCAGTACTTC. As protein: CASSFVGRVYEQYF. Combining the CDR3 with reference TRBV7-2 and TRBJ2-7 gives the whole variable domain GAGVSQSPSNKVTEKGKDVELRCDPISGHTALYWYRQSLGQGLEFLIYFQGNSAPDKSGLPSDRFSAERTGGSVSTLTIQRTQQEDSAVYLCASSFVGRVYEQYFGPGTRLTVT.

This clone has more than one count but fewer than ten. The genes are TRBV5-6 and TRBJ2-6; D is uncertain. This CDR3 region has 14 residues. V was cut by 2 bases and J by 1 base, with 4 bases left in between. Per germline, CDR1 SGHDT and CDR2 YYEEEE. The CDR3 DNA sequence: TGTGCCAGCAGCTTTCGGTCTGGGGCCAACGTCCTGACTTTC. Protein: CASSFRSGANVLTF.

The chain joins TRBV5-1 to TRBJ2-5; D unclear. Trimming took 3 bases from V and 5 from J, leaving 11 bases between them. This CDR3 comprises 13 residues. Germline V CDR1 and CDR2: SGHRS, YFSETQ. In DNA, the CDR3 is TGCGCCAGCAGCTCAGGTGTGGGGGAGACCCAGTACTTC. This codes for CASSSGVGETQYF. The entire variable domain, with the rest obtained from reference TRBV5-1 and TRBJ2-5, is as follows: KAGVTQTPRYLIKTRGQQVTLSCSPISGHRSVSWYQQTPGQGLQFLFEYFSETQRNKGNFPGRFSGRQFSNSRSEMNVSTLELGDSALYLCASSSGVGETQYFGPGTRLLVL.